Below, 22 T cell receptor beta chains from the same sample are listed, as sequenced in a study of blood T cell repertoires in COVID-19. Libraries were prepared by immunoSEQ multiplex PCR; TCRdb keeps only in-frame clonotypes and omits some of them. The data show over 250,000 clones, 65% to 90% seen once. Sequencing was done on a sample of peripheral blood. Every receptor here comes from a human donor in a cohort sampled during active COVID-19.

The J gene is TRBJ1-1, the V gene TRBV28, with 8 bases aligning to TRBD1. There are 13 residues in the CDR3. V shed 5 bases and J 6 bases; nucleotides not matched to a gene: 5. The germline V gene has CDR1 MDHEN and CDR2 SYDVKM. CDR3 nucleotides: TGTGCCAGCAGTCTAGACAGGGGCTCTGAAGCTTTCTTT. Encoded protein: CASSLDRGSEAFF.

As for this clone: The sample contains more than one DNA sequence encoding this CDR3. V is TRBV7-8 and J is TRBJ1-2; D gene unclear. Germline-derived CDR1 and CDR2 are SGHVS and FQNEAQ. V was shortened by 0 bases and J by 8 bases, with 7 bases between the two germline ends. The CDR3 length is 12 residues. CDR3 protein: CASSLATGGYTF. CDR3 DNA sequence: TGTGCCAGCAGCTTAGCGACGGGGGGCTACACCTTC.

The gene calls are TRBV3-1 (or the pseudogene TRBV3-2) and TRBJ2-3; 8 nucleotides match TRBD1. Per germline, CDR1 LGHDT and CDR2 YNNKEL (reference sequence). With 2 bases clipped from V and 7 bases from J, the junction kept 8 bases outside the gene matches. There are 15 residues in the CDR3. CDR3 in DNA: TGTGCCAGCAGCCAAACCCCAGGGGGCGAAAATACGCAGTATTTT. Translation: CASSQTPGGENTQYF.

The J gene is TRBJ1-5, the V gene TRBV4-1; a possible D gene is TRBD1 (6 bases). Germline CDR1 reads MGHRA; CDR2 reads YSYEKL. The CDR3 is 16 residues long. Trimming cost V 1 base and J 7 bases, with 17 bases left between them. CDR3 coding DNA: TGCGCCAGCAGCCAAGGCCTCGGGGGGCGGGGGCAGCCCCAGCATTTT. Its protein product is CASSQGLGGRGQPQHF.

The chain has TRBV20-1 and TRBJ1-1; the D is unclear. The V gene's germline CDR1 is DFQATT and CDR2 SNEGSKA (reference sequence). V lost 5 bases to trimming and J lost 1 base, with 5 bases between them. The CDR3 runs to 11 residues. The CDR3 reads CSAERNTEAFF. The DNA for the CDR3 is TGCAGTGCTGAGAGGAACACTGAAGCTTTCTTT.

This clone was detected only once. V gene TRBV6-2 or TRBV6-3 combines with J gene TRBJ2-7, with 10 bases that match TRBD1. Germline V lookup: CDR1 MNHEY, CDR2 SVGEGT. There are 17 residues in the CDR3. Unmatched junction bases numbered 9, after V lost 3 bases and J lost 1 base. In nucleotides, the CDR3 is TGTGCCAGCAGTTATTCGACAGGGGGCGCGTGGTCCTACGAGCAGTACTTC. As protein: CASSYSTGGAWSYEQYF.

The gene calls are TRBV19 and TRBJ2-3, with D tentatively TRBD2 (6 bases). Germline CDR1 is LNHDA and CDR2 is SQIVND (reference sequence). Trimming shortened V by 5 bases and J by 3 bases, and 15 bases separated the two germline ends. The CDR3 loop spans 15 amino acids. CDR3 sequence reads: CASSGGAQLTDTQYF. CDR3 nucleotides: TGTGCCAGTAGTGGAGGGGCGCAGCTTACAGATACGCAGTATTTT.

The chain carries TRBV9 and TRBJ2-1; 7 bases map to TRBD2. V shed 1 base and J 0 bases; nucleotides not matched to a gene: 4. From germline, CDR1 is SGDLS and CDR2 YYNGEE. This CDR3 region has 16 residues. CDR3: CASSVLAADSYNEQFF. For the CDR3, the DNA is TGTGCCAGCAGCGTACTAGCGGCCGACTCCTACAATGAGCAGTTCTTC.

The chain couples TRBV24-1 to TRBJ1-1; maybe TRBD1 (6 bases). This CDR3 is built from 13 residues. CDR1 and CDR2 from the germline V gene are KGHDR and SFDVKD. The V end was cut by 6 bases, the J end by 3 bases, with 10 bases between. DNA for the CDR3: TGTGCCACCAGTCCGGGACAAGACACTGAAGCTTTCTTT. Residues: CATSPGQDTEAFF.

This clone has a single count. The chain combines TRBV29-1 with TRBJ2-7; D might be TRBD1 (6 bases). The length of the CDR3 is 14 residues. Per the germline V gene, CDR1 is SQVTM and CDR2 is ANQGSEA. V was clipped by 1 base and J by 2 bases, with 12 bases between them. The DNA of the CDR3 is TGCAGCGTTGAAGGCCCTGGGACAACCTACGAGCAGTACTTC. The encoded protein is CSVEGPGTTYEQYF.

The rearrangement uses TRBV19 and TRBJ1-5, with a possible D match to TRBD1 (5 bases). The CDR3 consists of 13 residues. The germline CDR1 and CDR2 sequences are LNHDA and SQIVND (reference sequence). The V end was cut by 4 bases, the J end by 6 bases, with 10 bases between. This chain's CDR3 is CASSTTVIQPQHF. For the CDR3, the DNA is TGTGCCAGTAGTACGACAGTTATTCAGCCCCAGCATTTT.

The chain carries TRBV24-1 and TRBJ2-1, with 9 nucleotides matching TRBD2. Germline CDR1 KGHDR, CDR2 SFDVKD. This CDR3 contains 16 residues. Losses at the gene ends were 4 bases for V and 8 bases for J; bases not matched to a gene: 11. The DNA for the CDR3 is TGTGCCACCAGTGAACCTAGCGGGAAGGTCGGGGATGAGCAGTTCTTC. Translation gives CATSEPSGKVGDEQFF.

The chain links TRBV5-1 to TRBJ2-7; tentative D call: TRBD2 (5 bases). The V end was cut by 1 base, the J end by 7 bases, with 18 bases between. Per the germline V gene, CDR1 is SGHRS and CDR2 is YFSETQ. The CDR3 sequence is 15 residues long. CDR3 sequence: CASSLQGLDDREQYF. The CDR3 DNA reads TGCGCCAGCAGCTTGCAAGGACTGGACGATAGGGAGCAGTACTTC.

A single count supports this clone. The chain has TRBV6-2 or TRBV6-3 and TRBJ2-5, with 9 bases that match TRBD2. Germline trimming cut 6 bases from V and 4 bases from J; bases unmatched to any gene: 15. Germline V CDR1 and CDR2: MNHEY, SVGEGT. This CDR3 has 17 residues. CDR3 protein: CASSSGLANPDGETQYF. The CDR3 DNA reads TGTGCCAGCAGCTCTGGACTAGCGAACCCCGACGGAGAGACCCAGTACTTC.

This CDR3 is CASSNREGETQYF. CDR3 coding DNA: TGTGCCAGTAGCAACCGGGAAGGAGAGACCCAGTACTTC. This chain connects TRBV2 to TRBJ2-5; a possible D gene is TRBD2 (5 bases). CDR1 is SNHLY and CDR2 is FYNNEI in the germline V gene. Between the trimmed V and J ends, which lost 9 bases and 4 bases, there was a span of 15 bases. The CDR3 length is 13 residues.

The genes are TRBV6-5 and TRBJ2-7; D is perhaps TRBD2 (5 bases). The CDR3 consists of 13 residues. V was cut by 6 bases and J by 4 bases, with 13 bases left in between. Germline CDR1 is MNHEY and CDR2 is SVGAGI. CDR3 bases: TGTGCCAGCAGCCTCGGGGTGGGTTACGAGCAGTACTTC. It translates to CASSLGVGYEQYF.

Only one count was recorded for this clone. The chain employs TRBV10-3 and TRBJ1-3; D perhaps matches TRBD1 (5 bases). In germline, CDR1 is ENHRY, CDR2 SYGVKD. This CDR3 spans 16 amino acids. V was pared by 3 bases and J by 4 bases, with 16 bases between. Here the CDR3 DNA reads TGTGCCATCAGTGAATTTGCGGGGACTCAAGGAAACACCATATATTTT. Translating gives CAISEFAGTQGNTIYF.

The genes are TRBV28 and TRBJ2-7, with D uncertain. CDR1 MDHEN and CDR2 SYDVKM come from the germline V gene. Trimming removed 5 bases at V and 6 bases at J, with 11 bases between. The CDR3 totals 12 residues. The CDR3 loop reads CASSPTHLEQYF. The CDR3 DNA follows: TGTGCCAGCAGTCCTACCCATCTCGAGCAGTACTTC.

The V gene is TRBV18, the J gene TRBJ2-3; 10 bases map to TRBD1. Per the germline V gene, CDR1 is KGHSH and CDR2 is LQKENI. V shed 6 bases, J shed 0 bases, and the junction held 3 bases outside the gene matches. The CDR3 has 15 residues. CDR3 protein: CASSRQGASTDTQYF. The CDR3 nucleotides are TGTGCCAGCTCCAGACAGGGGGCTAGCACAGATACGCAGTATTTT.

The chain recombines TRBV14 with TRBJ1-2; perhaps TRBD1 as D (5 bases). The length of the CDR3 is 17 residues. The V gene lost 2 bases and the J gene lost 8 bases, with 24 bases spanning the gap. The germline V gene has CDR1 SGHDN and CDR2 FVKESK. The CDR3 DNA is TGTGCCAGCAGCCAATATTACGGGGGGTCGGAACTTGAGGGCTACACCTTC. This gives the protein CASSQYYGGSELEGYTF.

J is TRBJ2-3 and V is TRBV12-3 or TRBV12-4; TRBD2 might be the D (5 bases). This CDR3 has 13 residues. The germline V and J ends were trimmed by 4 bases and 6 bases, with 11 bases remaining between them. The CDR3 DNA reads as TGTGCCAGCAGTTCTAGCTTTAGGGATACGCAGTATTTT. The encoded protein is CASSSSFRDTQYF.

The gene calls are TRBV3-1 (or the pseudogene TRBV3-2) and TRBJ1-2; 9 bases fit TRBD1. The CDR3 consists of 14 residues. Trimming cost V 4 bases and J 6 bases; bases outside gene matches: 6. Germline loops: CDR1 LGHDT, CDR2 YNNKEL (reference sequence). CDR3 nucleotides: TGTGCCAGCAGCCCTGGGACAGGGAAGGATGGCTACACCTTC. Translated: CASSPGTGKDGYTF.